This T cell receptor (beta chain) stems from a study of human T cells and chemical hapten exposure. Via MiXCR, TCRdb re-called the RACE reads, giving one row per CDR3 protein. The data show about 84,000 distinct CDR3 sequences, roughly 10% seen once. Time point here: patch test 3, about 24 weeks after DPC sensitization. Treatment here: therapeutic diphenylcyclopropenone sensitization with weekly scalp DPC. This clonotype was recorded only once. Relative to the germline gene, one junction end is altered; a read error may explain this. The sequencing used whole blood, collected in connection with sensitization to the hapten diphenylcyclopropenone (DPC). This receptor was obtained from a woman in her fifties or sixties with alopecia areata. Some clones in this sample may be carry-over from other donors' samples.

The DNA of the CDR3 is TGTGCCAGCAGTTTAGCGGATTCTTACAGAATCTATGGCTGCACCTTC. Amino acid sequence: CASSLADSYRIYGCTF. The chain couples TRBV12-3 or TRBV12-4 to TRBJ1-2; D unclear. The CDR3 length is 16 residues.